This T cell receptor (beta chain) appears in the sequencing data of a study of blood T cell repertoires in COVID-19 (dated by TCRdb to the early 2020s). Regarding the research as a whole: Samples covering the acute and convalescent phases of COVID-19 were provided by collaborators in the United States, Italy and Spain. The material from the prospective study consisted of cDNA or gDNA derived from T cells, B-cell-depleted T cells, or PBMCs. Subjects who had been exposed to COVID-19, were actively infected with it, or had recovered from it provided the deeply sampled blood TCRbeta repertoires that made up the dataset. The repertoires were released in a freely available public database intended as a resource for research on the immune response to SARS-CoV-2. Samples were obtained from the ongoing ImmuneRACE study (first 160 participants) and from 1,200 or so subjects provided by 6 global collaborators. A de-identified subject ID, COVID-19 status, age in years and sex were almost always included in the sample metadata. Where available, HLA class I and class II types were taken from metadata supplied by the sample provider and were not determined by assay-based typing. Points the paper makes about the study in general: The quantity of clinical and demographic metadata differed by source and by participant and was supplied without curation.

TCRbeta CDR3 regions were amplified from genomic DNA using the immunoSEQ Assay, a bias-controlled multiplex PCR. The study's own analysis went as follows. Nucleated cell counts per sample were estimated from amplification of reference gene primers within the assay. To quantify the absolute abundance of each unique TCRbeta CDR3 rearrangement, sequence reads were collapsed and filtered. For each sample, productive Simpson clonality was calculated as the square root of Simpson's diversity index across productive rearrangements. Sourced from immuneACCESS, this table was stored by TCRdb with only in-frame sequences that have V and J called. A share of the clones is absent; for the studies checked, an unresolved V gene accounts for under half, and the remainder has no known explanation. The V and J calls and clone size come from that table; D and trimming were worked out from the DNA. This sample gives 250,000 to 300,000 clones in total; approximately 86% of them show up just once. The ten largest clones represent about 4% of the sample.

This clone was recorded once. Its antigen is unknown. There are no base qualities to consult, and no much larger clone falls within one base. The collaborating institutions used their own protocols to collect whole blood in K2EDTA tubes. For TCRbeta analysis, collaborators shipped samples as frozen whole blood, isolated PBMCs, or DNA extracted from either of those sample types. The source of this sequence is a man between 18 and 35 years old with active or convalescent COVID-19. The sequencing sample was made of peripheral blood.

CDR3 sequence: CASRPYPGTGSYGYTF. DNA sequence: TGTGCCAGCAGACCTTACCCCGGGACAGGCTCCTATGGCTACACCTTC. The chain is made from TRBV5-4 and TRBJ1-2; TRBD1 aligns with 8 central bases. Based on the germline V gene (reference sequence), the CDR1 and CDR2 sequences are SGHNT and YYREEE. From cysteine to phenylalanine, the CDR3 is 16 amino acids long. Of the read, only the CDR3 DNA is kept; its 48 bases are in frame from base 1. V has 5 bases trimmed and J has 4 bases trimmed; junction bases matching no gene number 13.